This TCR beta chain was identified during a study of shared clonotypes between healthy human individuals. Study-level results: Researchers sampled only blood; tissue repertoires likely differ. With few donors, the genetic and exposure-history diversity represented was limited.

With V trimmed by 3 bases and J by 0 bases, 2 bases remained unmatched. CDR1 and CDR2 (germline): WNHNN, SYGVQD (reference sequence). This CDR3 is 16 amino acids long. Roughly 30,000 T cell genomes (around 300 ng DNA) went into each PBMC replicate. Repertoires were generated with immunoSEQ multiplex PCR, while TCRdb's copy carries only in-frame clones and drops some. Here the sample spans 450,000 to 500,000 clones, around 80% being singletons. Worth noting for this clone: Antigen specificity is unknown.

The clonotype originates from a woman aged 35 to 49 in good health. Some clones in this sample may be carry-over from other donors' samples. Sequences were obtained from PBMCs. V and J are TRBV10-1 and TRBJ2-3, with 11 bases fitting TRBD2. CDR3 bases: TGCGCCAGCAGTGAAGGACTAGCGGGTAGCACAGATACGCAGTATTTT. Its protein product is CASSEGLAGSTDTQYF.